The clone carrying this TCR beta chain turned up a few times. This specimen belongs to a study of shared clonotypes between healthy human individuals. The length of the CDR3 is 13 residues. Germline CDR1 reads SGHDN; CDR2 reads FVKESK. Trimming stripped 2 bases from V and 5 bases from J, with 9 bases between. The authors ran the assay at deep level. Repertoires were generated with immunoSEQ multiplex PCR, while TCRdb's copy carries only in-frame clones and drops some. The sample records approximately 2.5 million clones, more than 85% being singletons. CD45RA+ naive and CD45RA-negative memory subsets were separated from CD4+ cells.

The sample consisted of naive CD4+ T cells from PBMCs. Subset defined: CD45RA+ positively selected. The chain joins TRBV14 to TRBJ1-1, with D perhaps TRBD1 (5 bases). This clonotype originated in a man younger than 35 in good health. Some clones in this sample may be carry-over from other donors' samples. The CDR3 region has the DNA TGTGCCAGCAGCCAACAGGGTTGGACTGAAGCTTTCTTT. As protein: CASSQQGWTEAFF.